Here is one T cell receptor beta chain with its context. Everyone who took part was 18 to 89 years old, and they came from 24 US areas. Data came from immunoSEQ multiplex PCR; TCRdb stores just in-frame clones and leaves some out. The table lists roughly 400,000 clones, roughly 87% of them singletons, with roughly 1.9% in the top ten. The sample comes from a study of blood T cell repertoires in COVID-19. Germline lookup yields CDR1 GTSNPN and CDR2 SVGIG (reference sequence). The V end lost 0 bases, the J end lost 2 bases, and 7 bases lay between the germline ends. The CDR3 is made up of 13 amino acids.

The chain joins TRBV30 to TRBJ1-1; D call uncertain. The sequencing sample was made of PBMCs or T cells enriched from blood (not recorded which). The receptor was isolated from a woman in her thirties or forties with acute COVID-19. The CDR3 here is CAWSVAINTEAFF. As DNA, the CDR3 is TGTGCCTGGAGTGTAGCCATAAACACTGAAGCTTTCTTT.